A single sample gave rise to the 20 T cell receptor beta chains below, sequenced in a study of lymphopenia after photon versus proton radiotherapy. Libraries were prepared by immunoSEQ multiplex PCR; TCRdb keeps only in-frame clonotypes and omits some of them. The data contain 50,000 to 75,000 clones, 86% of them singletons. Sample: peripheral blood, taken from a patient treated with photon-based radiotherapy. These receptors were obtained from a man between 35 and 55 years old with gastric cancer.

V is TRBV6-1 and J is TRBJ2-3; 8 bases agree with TRBD1. The length of the CDR3 is 13 residues. Trimming took 5 bases from V and 3 from J; bases not matched to a gene: 1. Germline V gives CDR1 MNHNS, CDR2 SASEGT. CDR3 sequence reads: CASSRQGTDTQYF. In nucleotides, the CDR3 is TGTGCCAGCAGTCGACAGGGGACAGATACGCAGTATTTT.

The V call is TRBV4-3, the J call TRBJ2-3; 7 nucleotides agree with TRBD2. This CDR3 comprises 18 residues. V lost 0 bases and J lost 6; bases outside the gene matches: 15. The germline V gene encodes CDR1 LGHNA and CDR2 YSLEER. CDR3 in DNA: TGCGCCAGCAGCCAAGATTATGTCGCGGGGGTATTAGCGGATACGCAGTATTTT. It yields the protein CASSQDYVAGVLADTQYF.

This sequence joins TRBV4-2 and TRBJ1-4; D is uncertain. This CDR3 is 13 amino acids long. The V and J ends lost 2 bases and 6 bases respectively, with 7 bases between them. CDR1 and CDR2 (germline): LGHNA, YNFKEQ. CDR3 DNA sequence: TGTGCCAGCAGCCAAACACCGGATGAAAAACTGTTTTTT. The encoded protein is CASSQTPDEKLFF.

The V gene is TRBV6-1, the J gene TRBJ1-6; D is undetermined. With 4 bases removed from V and 8 bases from J, the gap between germline ends came to 15 bases. CDR3 length: 15 amino acids. Germline V gene lookup returns CDR1 MNHNS and CDR2 SASEGT. CDR3 DNA sequence: TGTGCCAGCAGTGGAGAGATGGGCAGCTATTCACCCCTCCACTTT. It translates to CASSGEMGSYSPLHF.

The chain carries TRBV7-6 and TRBJ1-1; the D is unclear. CDR1 SGHVS and CDR2 FNYEAQ come from the germline V gene. V gave up 2 bases and J gave up 0 bases, with 10 bases separating them. The CDR3 has 15 amino acids. The CDR3 sequence is CASSLTASMNTEAFF. CDR3 DNA sequence: TGTGCCAGCAGCTTAACGGCGTCCATGAACACTGAAGCTTTCTTT.

The chain links TRBV6-6 to TRBJ2-7; D is possibly TRBD1 (6 bases). Looked up from germline, CDR1 is MNHNY and CDR2 is SVGAGI (reference sequence). Trimming removed 6 bases from V and 6 bases from J, with 15 bases in between. The CDR3 is 13 amino acids. CDR3 in DNA: TGTGCCAGCAGCCTTAGGCTAGGGGGCGAGCAGTACTTC. It translates to CASSLRLGGEQYF.

The chain recombines TRBV6-5 with TRBJ2-7; 8 nucleotides align to TRBD1. CDR3 length: 14 residues. CDR1 and CDR2 from the germline V gene are MNHEY and SVGAGI. V was pared by 0 bases and J by 6 bases, with 4 bases of the junction left unmatched. The CDR3 sequence: CASSYSQGESEQYF. In nucleotides, the CDR3 is TGTGCCAGCAGTTACTCACAGGGGGAGAGCGAGCAGTACTTC.

The chain uses TRBV5-1 and TRBJ2-2, with D possibly TRBD1 on 6 matching bases. The CDR3 runs 15 residues. The V end lost 4 bases, the J end lost 1 base, and 11 bases lay between the germline ends. CDR1 SGHRS and CDR2 YFSETQ come from the germline V gene. The CDR3 protein is CASSPLTGNTGELFF. The CDR3 DNA sequence: TGCGCCAGCAGCCCCCTGACAGGGAACACCGGGGAGCTGTTTTTT.

V usage is TRBV19 and J usage is TRBJ1-1; D not resolved. Trimming stripped 7 bases from V and 4 bases from J, with 19 bases between. The germline CDR1 and CDR2 sequences are LNHDA and SQIVND (reference sequence). The CDR3 is 15 amino acids. CDR3 region: CASTPTGLSGTEAFF. The DNA for the CDR3 is TGTGCCAGTACCCCTACCGGGCTTTCGGGCACTGAAGCTTTCTTT.

V usage is TRBV27 and J usage is TRBJ2-7; TRBD1 matches at 10 bases. Germline lookup yields CDR1 MNHEY and CDR2 SMNVEV (reference sequence). The junction had 8 bases not matched to a gene; V was cut back by 5 bases and J by 4 bases. The CDR3 contains 15 residues. CDR3 sequence (DNA): TGTGCCAGCAGTCCTGGGACAGGGGATATTTACGAGCAGTACTTC. It yields the protein CASSPGTGDIYEQYF.

This chain connects TRBV5-4 to TRBJ1-2, with D unresolved. The CDR3 loop spans 13 amino acids. CDR1 is SGHNT and CDR2 is YYREEE in the germline V gene (reference sequence). With 0 bases removed from V and 9 bases from J, the gap between germline ends came to 12 bases. Written as DNA, the CDR3 is TGTGCCAGCAGCTTGGGTCCCGACCGTCGCTACACCTTC. Residues: CASSLGPDRRYTF. Using reference TRBV5-4 and TRBJ1-2 for the parts outside the CDR3, the full variable domain is ETGVTQSPTHLIKTRGQQVTLRCSSQSGHNTVSWYQQALGQGPQFIFQYYREEENGRGNFPPRFSGLQFPNYSSELNVNALELDDSALYLCASSLGPDRRYTFGSGTRLTVV.

In DNA form, the CDR3 reads TGTGCCAGCAGCTTAGTTCCAGGGAACAACTATGGCTACACCTTC. Residues: CASSLVPGNNYGYTF. The chain carries TRBV7-3 and TRBJ1-2; tentatively, D is TRBD1 (5 bases). Per the germline V gene, CDR1 is SGHTA and CDR2 is FQGTGA. Trimming cost V 2 bases and J 2 bases, with 12 bases left between them. CDR3 length: 15 amino acids.

The chain combines TRBV9 with TRBJ2-1; 9 bases are shared with TRBD1. Germline V gives CDR1 SGDLS, CDR2 YYNGEE. Trimming took 3 bases from V and 5 from J; bases not matched to a gene: 12. The CDR3 totals 17 residues. CDR3 sequence reads: CASSAPAGQGADNEQFF. The CDR3 DNA reads as TGTGCCAGCAGCGCGCCAGCGGGACAGGGTGCAGACAATGAGCAGTTCTTC.

This chain connects TRBV7-9 to TRBJ2-5; 11 bases align to TRBD2. The CDR3 length is 16 residues. Germline V gene lookup returns CDR1 SEHNR and CDR2 FQNEAQ (reference sequence). With V trimmed by 5 bases and J by 2 bases, 7 bases remained unmatched. Here the CDR3 reads CASSEQGLAAQETQYF. Here the CDR3 DNA reads TGTGCCAGCAGCGAGCAGGGACTAGCGGCACAAGAGACCCAGTACTTC.

The chain combines TRBV20-1 with TRBJ2-3; D is undetermined. The V end lost 1 base, the J end lost 6 bases, and 5 bases lay between the germline ends. The CDR3 sequence is 11 residues long. The germline V gene encodes CDR1 DFQATT and CDR2 SNEGSKA (reference sequence). The CDR3 nucleotides read TGCAGTGCTAGAGTTCACGATACGCAGTATTTT. This encodes CSARVHDTQYF.

A few counts support this clone. The genes are TRBV18 and TRBJ1-1, with TRBD1 identical over 7 bases. The CDR3 runs to 14 residues. Germline V gene data show CDR1 as KGHSH and CDR2 as LQKENI. Trimming removed 8 bases from V and 1 base from J; junction bases left unmatched: 7. The DNA of the CDR3 is TGTGCCAGCCGACAGGGTCGGGAGAACACTGAAGCTTTCTTT. Protein sequence: CASRQGRENTEAFF.

The chain links TRBV7-3 to TRBJ2-3, with no clear D. V was cut by 5 bases and J by 0 bases, with 6 bases left in between. The germline V gene has CDR1 SGHTA and CDR2 FQGTGA. The CDR3 totals 13 residues. The CDR3 spells CASSADSTDTQYF. CDR3 coding DNA: TGTGCCAGCAGCGCCGACAGCACAGATACGCAGTATTTT.

V gene TRBV27 combines with J gene TRBJ2-7; 7 positions match TRBD1. CDR1 is MNHEY and CDR2 is SMNVEV in the germline V gene (reference sequence). The CDR3 spans 18 residues. Unmatched junction bases numbered 18, after V lost 7 bases and J lost 0 bases. The CDR3 DNA is TGTGCCAGCATTGCAAAAAAGGGCTATCGGGACAGCTCCTACGAGCAGTACTTC. The encoded protein is CASIAKKGYRDSSYEQYF.

J is TRBJ2-5 and V is TRBV4-2; D unclear. The germline gives CDR1 LGHNA, CDR2 YNFKEQ. The CDR3 length is 14 residues. The V end lost 1 base, the J end lost 2 bases, and 8 bases lay between the germline ends. As DNA, the CDR3 is TGTGCCAGCAGCCAAGTCGAGAGGCAAGAGACCCAGTACTTC. Amino acids: CASSQVERQETQYF.

This clone came up once. The genes are TRBV5-1 and TRBJ1-1, with D possibly matching TRBD1 (5 bases). The V end was cut by 4 bases, the J end by 5 bases, with 15 bases between. CDR3 length: 14 amino acids. Per germline, CDR1 SGHRS and CDR2 YFSETQ. CDR3 bases: TGCGCCAGCAGCGGGGACCCCGGGGGGACTGAAGCTTTCTTT. Translated, it gives CASSGDPGGTEAFF.